This T cell receptor (beta chain) appears in the sequencing data of a study of graft-versus-host responses after intestinal transplantation. Study at large: Every transplant recipient was induced with anti-thymocyte globulin, then maintained on tacrolimus and steroids for two to four years. Overall study findings and caveats: Graft-donor T cell macrochimerism in patients accompanied high graft-versus-host to host-versus-graft clonal ratios in allografts. GvH clones were identified in recipient marrow, with some first appearing in ileum or blood.

To note about this clone: The antigen is unknown.

The assay was immunoSEQ multiplex PCR, and TCRdb's table has in-frame clones only and misses some. The top ten hold under 6.5% of the sample, which has 15,000 to 20,000 clones, roughly 88% seen once. This CDR3 spans 19 amino acids. Germline CDR1 reads MNHEY; CDR2 reads SMNVEV (reference sequence). The sample was PBMCs, taken roughly 110 days after intestinal transplant. The chain employs TRBV27 and TRBJ2-5, with 13 bases matching TRBD2. TRBJ2-7 matches the DNA end more closely, so the J call is doubtful. The TCR originated in a human patient who received an intestinal transplant, so some T cells may come from the graft donor. CDR3 DNA: TGTGCCAGCAGCTATACGTTCGGACTAGCGGGAGTGCTGTCCTACGAGCAGTACTTC. Residues: CASSYTFGLAGVLSYEQYF.